This paragraph covers one TCR beta chain sequence. This record belongs to a study of T cell responses to AZD1222 COVID-19 vaccine. The CDR3 has 15 amino acids. Germline CDR1 is GTSNPN and CDR2 is SVGIG (reference sequence). Trimming shortened V by 0 bases and J by 10 bases, and 16 bases separated the two germline ends. Sequencing was performed with immunoSEQ multiplex PCR; in TCRdb, only in-frame clones are kept and a portion is missing. Among around 140,000 clones, almost 90% were seen once, and the ten largest hold 1.5% to 2%. This sequence joins TRBV30 and TRBJ1-6; D gene unclear. The sequencing here drew on peripheral blood, taken 28 days after the second AZD1222 dose. The TCR originated in an adult who received the AZD1222 COVID-19 vaccine. CDR3 nucleotides: TGTGCCTGGAGTGTAAAAGGCAACACGGGATCACCCCTCCACTTT. This translates into CAWSVKGNTGSPLHF.